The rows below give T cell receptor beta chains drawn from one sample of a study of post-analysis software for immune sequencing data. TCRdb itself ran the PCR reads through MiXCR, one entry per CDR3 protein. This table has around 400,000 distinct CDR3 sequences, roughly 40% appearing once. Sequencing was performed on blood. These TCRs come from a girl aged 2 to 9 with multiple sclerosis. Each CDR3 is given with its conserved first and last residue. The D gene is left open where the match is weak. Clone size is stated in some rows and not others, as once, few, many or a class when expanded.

TGTGCCATCAGTGAAAGCAGGGGGTTTCCTTCCTATGGCTACACCTTC	CAISESRGFPSYGYTF	NA	TRBV10-3	TRBJ1-2	TRBD1
TGCAGCGGTCAGACCCTTTACACTGAAGCTTTCTTT	CSGQTLYTEAFF	NA	TRBV29-1	TRBJ1-1	NA
TGCGCCAGCAGCCAGCCCGCAGCCAAAAACATTCAGTACTTC	CASSQPAAKNIQYF	NA	TRBV4-1	TRBJ2-4	NA
TGTGCCAGCAGTTTATTAGACAGGGCAGTATTCGCGCAGTGGGATAGTTCGGAGCCCCAGCATTTT	CASSLLDRAVFAQWDSSEPQHF	NA	TRBV28	TRBJ1-5	TRBD1
TGCGCCAGCAGCTTCGACAGAATGTATACTGAAGCTTTCTTT	CASSFDRMYTEAFF	once	TRBV5-1	TRBJ1-1	NA
TGCGCCAGCAGCGTAACTAGAGGGCCCTACAATGAGCAGTTCTTC	CASSVTRGPYNEQFF	once	TRBV5-1	TRBJ2-1	NA
TGCGCCAGCAGCCAAGATACGGGCCTGGGGCTCTCAATAATAGATCAGCCCCAGCATTTT	CASSQDTGLGLSIIDQPQHF	NA	TRBV4-1	TRBJ1-5	NA
TGCAGCGTCTTAAACACAGCCTTCCAAGAGACCCAGTACTTC	CSVLNTAFQETQYF	few	TRBV29-1	TRBJ2-5	NA
TGTGCCAGCAGTACCCCTGGACAGGCGTATGGCTACACCTTC	CASSTPGQAYGYTF	few	TRBV6-5	TRBJ1-2	TRBD1
TGTGCCAGCAGCAATACGCGTGAGAGGGCTGGGGCCAACGTCCTGACTTTC	CASSNTRERAGANVLTF	few	TRBV7-9	TRBJ2-6	NA
TGTGCCAGCAGTTTCCGATTGGGACGACTAGCGGGAGGCCAAGAGACCCAGTACTTC	CASSFRLGRLAGGQETQYF	NA	TRBV28	TRBJ2-5	TRBD2
TGTGCCACCAGCAGGTCCAGGGAAAGCAATCAGCCCCAGCATTTT	CATSRSRESNQPQHF	NA	TRBV15	TRBJ1-5	NA
TGTGCCAGCAGCTTAGTAACAGGGATAGGATACGAGCAGTACTTC	CASSLVTGIGYEQYF	NA	TRBV11-2	TRBJ2-7	NA
TGTGCCAGCAGGAAGGAACAGTACCGATATGGCTACACCTTC	CASRKEQYRYGYTF	NA	TRBV28	TRBJ1-2	NA
TGCAGCGTTGAAGATGGCGGGACAGTTGGCGAGCAGTACTTC	CSVEDGGTVGEQYF	NA	TRBV29-1	TRBJ2-7	NA
TGTGCCAGCAGCCCTAGACTCGGACAGGGGGCGGGGGAGCAGTACTTC	CASSPRLGQGAGEQYF	NA	TRBV7-2	TRBJ2-7	TRBD1
TGTGCCAAGGAACAGGGCCCTACCTACGAGCAGTACTTC	CAKEQGPTYEQYF	few	TRBV10-3	TRBJ2-7	NA
TGTGCCAGCAGCCAGCACCGGGATAGCAATCAGCCCCAGCATTTT	CASSQHRDSNQPQHF	few	TRBV3-1	TRBJ1-5	NA
TGTGCCAGCAGTCTGGGACTAGCGGGGATCCTCCAAAACATTCAGTACTTC	CASSLGLAGILQNIQYF	few	TRBV28	TRBJ2-4	TRBD2
TGTGCCAGCTCACCAATTACAGGGAACGATCAGCCCCAGCATTTT	CASSPITGNDQPQHF	NA	TRBV18	TRBJ1-5	NA
TGCAGTGCTAGAGAAGCGACAGGGAGGAACGAGCAGTACTTC	CSAREATGRNEQYF	NA	TRBV20-1	TRBJ2-7	NA
TGTGCCAGCAGTTTACATACAGGGGGCGCGATATACGAGCAGTACTTC	CASSLHTGGAIYEQYF	NA	TRBV28	TRBJ2-7	TRBD1
TGTGCCAGCAAGGGGTGGGACACTGAAGCTTTCTTT	CASKGWDTEAFF	NA	TRBV7-9	TRBJ1-1	NA
TGCAGTGCAATAAACAGGGAAAGCACAGATACGCAGTATTTT	CSAINRESTDTQYF	few	TRBV20-1	TRBJ2-3	NA
TGTGCCAGCGCGGACGGACAGGGAGAGGCGAACACTGAAGCTTTCTTT	CASADGQGEANTEAFF	NA	TRBV2	TRBJ1-1	TRBD1
TGTGCCAGCAGTTCCCAGGGGTTGGATCAGCCCCAGCATTTT	CASSSQGLDQPQHF	NA	TRBV27	TRBJ1-5	NA
TGCAGTGCTAGAGCTCGTCGCGCAGTTTCTAGCACAGATACGCAGTATTTT	CSARARRAVSSTDTQYF	NA	TRBV20-1	TRBJ2-3	NA
TGTGCCAGCAGCTTCACTAGCGGGTCCCCCCGGGAGACCCAGTACTTC	CASSFTSGSPRETQYF	few	TRBV11-2	TRBJ2-5	TRBD2
TGTGCCAGCAGCTTCTTGGAAAACATGAACACTGAAGCTTTCTTT	CASSFLENMNTEAFF	NA	TRBV7-2	TRBJ1-1	NA
TGTGCCATCAGCACCCGGGACGGGAACACTGAAGCTTTCTTT	CAISTRDGNTEAFF	NA	TRBV10-3	TRBJ1-1	NA
TGTGCCAGCAGCCAACAGGGGCCAATCTCTGGGGCCAACGTCCTGACTTTC	CASSQQGPISGANVLTF	few	TRBV14	TRBJ2-6	NA
TGTGCCAGCAGGCCCCTAAGCGACAATGAGCAGTTCTTC	CASRPLSDNEQFF	few	TRBV7-9	TRBJ2-1	NA
TGTGCCAGCAGTTTTTATAGCGGATGCAATGAGCAGTTCTTC	CASSFYSGCNEQFF	NA	TRBV27	TRBJ2-1	NA
TGCAGTGCCCGGACAGGGCTTACCTACGAGCAGTACTTC	CSARTGLTYEQYF	NA	TRBV20-1	TRBJ2-7	TRBD1
TGTGCCAGCAGCCGGGACAGGGCAGGAGATAATTCACCCCTCCACTTT	CASSRDRAGDNSPLHF	NA	TRBV7-6	TRBJ1-6	TRBD1
TGCGCCAGCAGCTTGGGCCAGGGCAGGGGGCGTACCTACGAGCAGTACTTC	CASSLGQGRGRTYEQYF	NA	TRBV5-1	TRBJ2-7	TRBD1
TGTGCCAGCAGCCCCGACAGGGGGCTCCAAGAGACCCAGTACTTC	CASSPDRGLQETQYF	NA	TRBV12-3/TRBV12-4	TRBJ2-5	TRBD1
TGCAGCGTTGAAGCTCTGGACTATGGCTACACCTTC	CSVEALDYGYTF	many	TRBV29-1	TRBJ1-2	NA
TGTGCCAGCCGAGGACAGGGGCGACGCACAGATACGCAGTATTTT	CASRGQGRRTDTQYF	few	TRBV6-6	TRBJ2-3	TRBD1
TGTGCCAGCAGTGAAGCGCGGGGTTTCTACGAGCAGTACTTC	CASSEARGFYEQYF	few	TRBV6-1	TRBJ2-7	NA
TGTGCCAGCAGTTTCGGACGAACCGACAATGAGCAGTTCTTC	CASSFGRTDNEQFF	NA	TRBV12-3/TRBV12-4	TRBJ2-1	NA
TGTGCCACTACCAGCACCGGGGAGCTGTTTTTT	CATTSTGELFF	NA	TRBV27	TRBJ2-2	NA
TGCGCCAGCAGCTCCGTTGAGCCTCAAGAGACCCGGTACTTC	CASSSVEPQETRYF	few	TRBV5-1	TRBJ2-5	NA
TGTGCCAGCAGCTCAAACCGGGGGACACGGGGAACCCAGTACTTC	CASSSNRGTRGTQYF	few	TRBV7-3	TRBJ2-7	NA
TGCAGTGCTAGAGATCCCCCAGGGGTCCCCTACGAGCAGTACTTC	CSARDPPGVPYEQYF	few	TRBV20-1	TRBJ2-7	NA
TGTGCCAGCAGTTTAGAGGGAGGGAGGGACATTCAGTACTTC	CASSLEGGRDIQYF	NA	TRBV12-3/TRBV12-4	TRBJ2-4	TRBD2
TGTGCCAGCAGTTTATCGGGGGGCGTGTATGAGGGCTACACCTTC	CASSLSGGVYEGYTF	NA	TRBV12-3/TRBV12-4	TRBJ1-2	NA
TGTGCCACCAGAAGACAGGGGGATTATGGCTACACCTTC	CATRRQGDYGYTF	NA	TRBV15	TRBJ1-2	TRBD1
TGTGCCAGCAGCTCAAGACGGACGGACTACGAGCAGTACTTC	CASSSRRTDYEQYF	NA	TRBV12-3/TRBV12-4	TRBJ2-7	NA
TGTGCCAGCGGGGAGGGGGCCTCGAAGACCCAGTACTTC	CASGEGASKTQYF	NA	TRBV28	TRBJ2-5	NA
TGCGCCTCTGTTGGGGGGCATTTCCCCGGGGAGCTGTTTTTT	CASVGGHFPGELFF	NA	TRBV10-2	TRBJ2-2	NA
TGTGCCAGCAGTTTATTTTTCAGCAGTAATGAGCAGTTCTTC	CASSLFFSSNEQFF	NA	TRBV28	TRBJ2-1	NA
TGTGCCAGCAGTTTACAGCTAGCGGGGGGCGCCGCGGATACGCAGTATTTT	CASSLQLAGGAADTQYF	few	TRBV12-3/TRBV12-4	TRBJ2-3	TRBD2
TGTGCCAGCAGCCCTACTAGCGGGGGGGCGAATGAGCAGTTCTTC	CASSPTSGGANEQFF	NA	TRBV7-9	TRBJ2-1	TRBD2
TGCGCCAGCAGCCTTCCGGTGGGGGCACGTACGCAGTATTTT	CASSLPVGARTQYF	NA	TRBV5-1	TRBJ2-3	NA
TGTGCCAGCAGGTCGGGACATAACTACGAGCAGTACTTC	CASRSGHNYEQYF	NA	TRBV7-9	TRBJ2-7	NA
TGTGTCAGCAGCCCATGGACTAGCGGCACAGATACGCAGTATTTT	CVSSPWTSGTDTQYF	NA	TRBV7-9	TRBJ2-3	TRBD2